This TCR beta chain originates from a study of tumor-infiltrating lymphocytes in primary liver carcinoma. TCR beta cDNA came from roughly 450 ng total RNA, primed with a constant-region primer. Construction of TCR beta libraries relied on three successive nested multiplex PCR rounds employing slightly modified ARM-PCR. TRBV1-TRBV30 forward primers paired with a C-beta reverse primer were used in the first two PCR rounds, which ran approximately 10 cycles each. TCRdb re-called the multiplex PCR reads through MiXCR, storing one row per CDR3 protein. The table lists fewer than 75,000 distinct CDR3 sequences, 60% to 85% of them singletons. Bulk tissue was left unsorted, and RNA and DNA were co-extracted from about 19-30 mg of it. Uniformly, tumor samples exhibited a viable tumor cell fraction exceeding 80%. As to this clonotype: One end of the junction varies from germline; a read error may be responsible.

The CDR3 sequence is 13 residues long. The germline CDR1 and CDR2 sequences are MNHEY and SVGAGI. The origin of this receptor is a man aged 40-50 years with primary liver carcinoma and hepatitis B virus infection. Specimen: liver tumor tissue from sampling region 2. As for subset: tumor region T2, inferior pole. V is TRBV6-5 and J is TRBJ2-5; no clear D. The CDR3 DNA is TGTGCCAGCAGTTATTCCTTTGGGAAGACCCAATACTTC. Translating it yields CASSYSFGKTQYF.